The 27 T cell receptor beta chains below all came from one sample that was sequenced in a study of blood T cell repertoires in COVID-19 (dated by TCRdb to 2020 to 2021). Libraries were prepared through the immunoSEQ multiplex PCR assay. The source is immuneACCESS, and TCRdb retained only in-frame sequences with V and J called. Part of the clones is not carried over; for the studies checked, unresolved V genes explain less than half of this, and the remainder is unexplained. This sample lists around 110,000 clones; about nine tenths were detected once. Of the sample, approximately 1.9% is held by the ten largest clones. Sequenced sample: peripheral blood. These receptors were obtained from a human donor with active COVID-19. The donor label of this sample is uncertain.

The J gene is TRBJ1-3, the V gene TRBV7-8, with 9 bases matching TRBD1. Germline-derived CDR1 and CDR2 are SGHVS and FQNEAQ. The CDR3 is 20 residues long. J gave up 0 bases and V 0 bases, and 12 bases lay outside the gene matches. The CDR3 spells CASSLAYPGQGLGSGNTIYF. CDR3 nucleotides: TGTGCCAGCAGCTTAGCTTATCCGGGACAGGGATTAGGCTCTGGAAACACCATATATTTT.

The CDR3 DNA is TGCGCCAGCAGCCAAGATTGGGCGGGGGCAGCAGCGAACACCGGGGAGCTGTTTTTT. This sequence encodes CASSQDWAGAAANTGELFF. The rearrangement joins TRBV4-3 to TRBJ2-2; the D gene is possibly TRBD2 (7 bases). CDR1 is LGHNA and CDR2 is YSLEER in the germline V gene. CDR3 length: 19 amino acids. V was cut by 0 bases and J by 0 bases, with 17 bases left in between.

The V and J genes are TRBV5-5 and TRBJ2-7; D is unclear. Germline values: CDR1 SGHKS, CDR2 YYEKEE (reference sequence). This CDR3 has 14 residues. The V end lost 0 bases, the J end lost 3 bases, and 10 bases lay between the germline ends. CDR3 nucleotides: TGTGCCAGCAGCTTGGGGTACAGATACTACGAGCAGTACTTC. Translation gives CASSLGYRYYEQYF. Filled out from reference TRBV5-5 and TRBJ2-7, the complete variable domain reads DAGVTQSPTHLIKTRGQQVTLRCSPISGHKSVSWYQQVLGQGPQFIFQYYEKEERGRGNFPDRFSARQFPNYSSELNVNALLLGDSALYLCASSLGYRYYEQYFGPGTRLTVT.

The chain recombines TRBV12-3 or TRBV12-4 with TRBJ1-6, with 10 bases aligning to TRBD1. There are 12 residues in the CDR3. Written as DNA, the CDR3 is TGTGCATCCGGGACAGGGGTGTCACCCCTCCACTTT. Residues: CASGTGVSPLHF.

CDR3 nucleotides: TGTGCCAGCTCACCACTCCCTCGGGCGGAGGTCACTGAAGCTTTCTTT. Residues: CASSPLPRAEVTEAFF. The chain couples TRBV18 to TRBJ1-1; D not certain. V lost 1 base to trimming and J lost 4 bases, with 16 bases between them. This CDR3 has 16 amino acids. CDR1 KGHSH and CDR2 LQKENI come from the germline V gene.

The chain has TRBV10-2 and TRBJ2-3, with a weak D call TRBD2 (6 bases). The V gene lost 4 bases and the J gene lost 2 bases, with 13 bases spanning the gap. This CDR3 comprises 15 residues. Germline assignment: CDR1 WSHSY and CDR2 SAAADI. CDR3 loop: CASSGDWKLTDTQYF. CDR3 nucleotides: TGCGCCAGCAGTGGGGACTGGAAACTCACAGATACGCAGTATTTT.

As concerns this clone: The same CDR3 also results from other DNA sequences found in this sample. This sequence joins TRBV7-2 and TRBJ2-5; 8 bases agree with TRBD2. V lost 1 base, J lost 5 bases, and 15 bases stayed unmatched. Looked up from germline, CDR1 is SGHTA and CDR2 is FQGNSA. This CDR3 region has 18 residues. Written as DNA, the CDR3 is TGTGCCAGCAGCTTAGAACGGGGCCCCGGGGGGGCTCAGGAGACCCAGTACTTC. Protein sequence: CASSLERGPGGAQETQYF.

This clone was counted a single time. V gene TRBV10-1 combines with J gene TRBJ2-7; 14 positions agree with TRBD2. The CDR3 covers 16 residues. With 0 bases clipped from V and 4 bases from J, the junction kept 2 bases outside the gene matches. Per germline, CDR1 WNHNN and CDR2 SYGVQD (reference sequence). The chain's CDR3 is CASSESGLAGGYEQYF. CDR3 sequence (DNA): TGCGCCAGCAGTGAGTCCGGACTAGCGGGGGGTTACGAGCAGTACTTC.

The V call is TRBV6-5, the J call TRBJ1-2; the match to TRBD1 covers 9 bases. Unmatched junction bases numbered 9, after V lost 6 bases and J lost 4 bases. CDR3 length: 15 amino acids. Germline lookup yields CDR1 MNHEY and CDR2 SVGAGI. The CDR3 DNA follows: TGTGCCAGCAGAAGTCCGGGACAGGGCTTCTATGGCTACACCTTC. It codes for CASRSPGQGFYGYTF.

DNA for the CDR3: TGTGCCAGCAGCGGTAGGGACACGGAGGTAATTGTGGGCTACGAGCAGTACTTC. Encoded protein: CASSGRDTEVIVGYEQYF. The V gene is TRBV5-5, the J gene TRBJ2-7; D is possibly TRBD1 (6 bases). Germline V gene data show CDR1 as SGHKS and CDR2 as YYEKEE (reference sequence). The CDR3 is 18 amino acids. With 4 bases removed from V and 3 bases from J, the gap between germline ends came to 26 bases.

This chain links TRBV5-5 with TRBJ1-3; TRBD1 matches 8 bases. The germline V gene encodes CDR1 SGHKS and CDR2 YYEKEE (reference sequence). V trimming: 4 bases; J trimming: 0 bases; junction bases outside the gene matches: 6. This CDR3 has 16 residues. CDR3: CASSPQGGSSGNTIYF. CDR3 nucleotide sequence: TGTGCCAGCAGCCCACAGGGGGGGAGCTCTGGAAACACCATATATTTT.

CDR3 sequence (DNA): TGTGCCAGCAGTTACCAACGGCGAGGGTTAAGCTACGAGCAGTACTTC. This codes for CASSYQRRGLSYEQYF. J is TRBJ2-7 and V is TRBV6-6, with a tentative D call TRBD2 (5 bases). Trimming shortened V by 2 bases and J by 3 bases, and 17 bases separated the two germline ends. This CDR3 is built from 16 residues. Per the germline V gene, CDR1 is MNHNY and CDR2 is SVGAGI (reference sequence).

The chain combines TRBV19 with TRBJ2-3; 9 bases are a match to TRBD1. J gave up 4 bases and V 1 base, and 3 bases lay outside the gene matches. Germline CDR1 reads LNHDA; CDR2 reads SQIVND (reference sequence). The CDR3 contains 15 residues. CDR3 amino acids: CASSIVQGAADTQYF. CDR3 DNA sequence: TGTGCCAGTAGTATAGTACAGGGGGCAGCAGATACGCAGTATTTT. Using reference TRBV19 and TRBJ2-3 for the parts outside the CDR3, the full variable domain is DGGITQSPKYLFRKEGQNVTLSCEQNLNHDAMYWYRQDPGQGLRLIYYSQIVNDFQKGDIAEGYSVSREKKESFPLTVTSAQKNPTAFYLCASSIVQGAADTQYFGPGTRLTVL.

This chain connects TRBV19 to TRBJ1-6, with D perhaps TRBD1 (5 bases). The CDR3 runs 21 residues. Germline CDR1 LNHDA, CDR2 SQIVND (reference sequence). CDR3 sequence reads: CAQMDDKGLTLLSSYNSPLHF. CDR3 DNA sequence: TGTGCGCAAATGGACGACAAGGGACTTACCTTACTAAGCTCCTATAATTCACCCCTCCACTTT. The complete variable domain, with remaining parts taken from reference TRBV19 and TRBJ1-6, reads DGGITQSPKYLFRKEGQNVTLSCEQNLNHDAMYWYRQDPGQGLRLIYYSQIVNDFQKGDIAEGYSVSREKKESFPLTVTSAQKNPTAFYLCAQMDDKGLTLLSSYNSPLHFGNGTRLTVT.

The genes are TRBV5-6 and TRBJ1-5; 7 nucleotides line up with TRBD1. The CDR3 loop spans 17 amino acids. V was pared by 1 base and J by 6 bases, with 13 bases of the junction left unmatched. Per the germline V gene, CDR1 is SGHDT and CDR2 is YYEEEE. CDR3 DNA sequence: TGTGCCAGCAGCTTGAGAGGGGGCGTGAGGTCGGGTCAGCCCCAGCATTTT. Amino acid sequence: CASSLRGGVRSGQPQHF.

The chain has TRBV6-2 or TRBV6-3 and TRBJ1-5; weak D call: TRBD1 (5 bases). Trimming pared 2 bases from V and 4 bases from J, leaving 12 bases between. Germline-derived CDR1 and CDR2 are MNHEY and SVGEGT. The length of the CDR3 is 15 residues. The CDR3: CASSYKGRSNQPQHF. CDR3 coding DNA: TGTGCCAGCAGTTACAAGGGGAGGTCTAATCAGCCCCAGCATTTT.

The chain links TRBV6-2 or TRBV6-3 to TRBJ2-1, with 7 bases lining up with TRBD2. The CDR3 has 20 residues. Germline CDR1 and CDR2: MNHEY and SVGEGT. J was trimmed by 0 bases and V by 3 bases; bases with no gene match: 17. CDR3 amino acids: CASSYMTGGGERSSYNEQFF. The CDR3 DNA is TGTGCCAGCAGTTATATGACTGGTGGGGGGGAAAGGAGCTCCTACAATGAGCAGTTCTTC.

The V and J genes are TRBV27 and TRBJ1-2, with a weak D call TRBD1 (5 bases). The CDR3 loop spans 15 amino acids. The germline gives CDR1 MNHEY, CDR2 SMNVEV (reference sequence). V was clipped by 3 bases and J by 2 bases, with 13 bases between them. The CDR3 region is CASSFLGGPNYGYTF. The DNA for the CDR3 is TGTGCCAGCAGTTTTTTGGGGGGTCCCAACTATGGCTACACCTTC.

The chain links TRBV27 to TRBJ1-1, with TRBD1 matching 8 bases. The CDR3 has 13 residues. V was pared by 6 bases and J by 6 bases, with 6 bases of the junction left unmatched. The germline CDR1 and CDR2 sequences are MNHEY and SMNVEV (reference sequence). The CDR3 bases are TGTGCCAGCAGGTGGGGGGGACAGGCTGAAGCTTTCTTT. Translation: CASRWGGQAEAFF.

Regarding this clone: The sample holds other DNA sequences that translate to the same CDR3. The chain employs TRBV2 and TRBJ2-3; 7 bases are shared with TRBD1. The CDR3 loop spans 15 amino acids. CDR1 and CDR2 from the germline V gene are SNHLY and FYNNEI. The junction had 7 bases not matched to a gene; V was cut back by 4 bases and J by 3 bases. CDR3: CASSAYRGRTDTQYF. CDR3 bases: TGTGCCAGCAGTGCGTACAGGGGTAGGACAGATACGCAGTATTTT. Filled out from reference TRBV2 and TRBJ2-3, the complete variable domain reads EPEVTQTPSHQVTQMGQEVILRCVPISNHLYFYWYRQILGQKVEFLVSFYNNEISEKSEIFDDQFSVERPDGSNFTLKIRSTKLEDSAMYFCASSAYRGRTDTQYFGPGTRLTVL.

The chain couples TRBV6-1 to TRBJ2-3; 9 bases agree with TRBD1. With 3 bases clipped from V and 1 base from J, the junction kept 2 bases outside the gene matches. The CDR3 extends over 15 amino acids. CDR1 and CDR2 (germline): MNHNS, SASEGT. CDR3 in DNA: TGTGCCAGCAGTGACGGACAGGGGCGCACAGATACGCAGTATTTT. Amino acid sequence: CASSDGQGRTDTQYF.

This chain joins TRBV5-1 and TRBJ1-1, with TRBD1 as a possible D gene (5 bases). V was trimmed by 2 bases and J by 0 bases, leaving 8 bases between them. From germline, CDR1 is SGHRS and CDR2 YFSETQ. The CDR3 runs to 14 residues. CDR3 sequence (DNA): TGCGCCAGCAGCTTCGGGGGGATGAACACTGAAGCTTTCTTT. This encodes CASSFGGMNTEAFF. The entire variable domain, with the rest obtained from reference TRBV5-1 and TRBJ1-1, is as follows: KAGVTQTPRYLIKTRGQQVTLSCSPISGHRSVSWYQQTPGQGLQFLFEYFSETQRNKGNFPGRFSGRQFSNSRSEMNVSTLELGDSALYLCASSFGGMNTEAFFGQGTRLTVV.

J is TRBJ1-5 and V is TRBV6-5; a possible D gene is TRBD1 (5 bases). This CDR3 is built from 14 residues. Germline lookup yields CDR1 MNHEY and CDR2 SVGAGI. Trimming removed 6 bases from V and 5 bases from J, with 14 bases in between. CDR3 sequence: CASSRNRGYQPQHF. For the CDR3, the DNA is TGTGCCAGCAGCCGCAATAGGGGTTATCAGCCCCAGCATTTT.

The J gene is TRBJ1-1, the V gene TRBV4-3, with D tentatively TRBD1 (5 bases). The CDR3 extends over 15 amino acids. Germline CDR1 reads LGHNA; CDR2 reads YSLEER. V gave up 0 bases and J gave up 5 bases, with 13 bases separating them. CDR3 sequence reads: CASSQDGQGGTEAFF. The CDR3 region has the DNA TGCGCCAGCAGCCAAGACGGGCAGGGAGGGACTGAAGCTTTCTTT.

The sample holds a few counts of this clone. CDR3 amino acids: CASSLVAGKDTQYF. DNA of the CDR3: TGCGCCAGCAGCTTGGTGGCAGGGAAGGATACGCAGTATTTT. The chain joins TRBV5-1 to TRBJ2-3, with D possibly TRBD1 on 5 matching bases. Between the trimmed V and J ends, which lost 0 bases and 6 bases, there was a span of 11 bases. The CDR3 has 14 amino acids. Germline CDR1 SGHRS, CDR2 YFSETQ.

V gene TRBV11-2 combines with J gene TRBJ2-3; D is uncertain. Trimming removed 1 base at V and 0 bases at J, with 11 bases between. This CDR3 has 16 amino acids. The germline V gene has CDR1 SGHAT and CDR2 FQNNGV. For the CDR3, the DNA is TGTGCCAGCAGCTTAGGGTTGCGTACTAGCACAGATACGCAGTATTTT. Translated: CASSLGLRTSTDTQYF. Full variable domain (missing parts from reference TRBV11-2 and TRBJ2-3): EAGVAQSPRYKIIEKRQSVAFWCNPISGHATLYWYQQILGQGPKLLIQFQNNGVVDDSQLPKDRFSAERLKGVDSTLKIQPAKLEDSAVYLCASSLGLRTSTDTQYFGPGTRLTVL.

V usage is TRBV5-5 and J usage is TRBJ1-2; the D gene is possibly TRBD1 (5 bases). This CDR3 spans 15 amino acids. Germline CDR1 reads SGHKS; CDR2 reads YYEKEE (reference sequence). Trimming left V 5 bases short and J 4 bases short, with 18 bases between. This chain's CDR3 is CASRFRQPGTYGYTF. DNA for the CDR3: TGTGCCAGCAGGTTTAGACAGCCAGGCACCTATGGCTACACCTTC. The whole variable domain, filled in from reference TRBV5-5 and TRBJ1-2, reads DAGVTQSPTHLIKTRGQQVTLRCSPISGHKSVSWYQQVLGQGPQFIFQYYEKEERGRGNFPDRFSARQFPNYSSELNVNALLLGDSALYLCASRFRQPGTYGYTFGSGTRLTVV.